The 28 T cell receptor beta chains below come from one sample, sequenced in a study of cytomegalovirus exposure and HLA in healthy donors. Some clones are missing from TCRdb's copy, which holds only in-frame ones; the method was immunoSEQ multiplex PCR. Of about 62,000 clones in the sample, approximately 95% are singletons; the top ten hold 7%. Sequenced: PBMCs. These receptors were taken from a woman aged 18 to 35 in good health and CMV-seropositive.

The V call is TRBV28, the J call TRBJ1-5; D ambiguous. The CDR3 extends over 12 amino acids. V lost 4 bases and J 7 bases, leaving 8 bases between the germline ends. Germline lookup yields CDR1 MDHEN and CDR2 SYDVKM. The CDR3, as DNA: TGTGCCAGCAGTTGGCCCCCACAGCCCCAGCATTTT. As protein: CASSWPPQPQHF.

CDR3 loop: CASSLGTWEGRPEAFF. CDR3 coding DNA: TGTGCCAGCAGCTTGGGTACGTGGGAGGGGCGACCTGAAGCTTTCTTT. The chain employs TRBV5-6 and TRBJ1-1, with D tentatively TRBD1 (5 bases). The V and J ends lost 0 bases and 6 bases respectively, with 18 bases between them. Per the germline V gene, CDR1 is SGHDT and CDR2 is YYEEEE. This CDR3 has 16 amino acids.

The chain uses TRBV27 and TRBJ2-7, with TRBD1 matching over 8 bases. The germline V gene has CDR1 MNHEY and CDR2 SMNVEV (reference sequence). The CDR3 length is 15 residues. V was clipped by 5 bases and J by 3 bases; unmatched bases: 9. DNA of the CDR3: TGTGCCAGCAGTCCAGGGGGCGGCTACAGCTACGAGCAGTACTTC. It specifies CASSPGGGYSYEQYF.

This chain connects TRBV27 to TRBJ2-3, with 8 nucleotides matching TRBD1. There are 15 residues in the CDR3. CDR1 is MNHEY, CDR2 SMNVEV, per germline (reference sequence). J lost 2 bases, V lost 6 bases, and 7 bases had no gene match. CDR3 nucleotides: TGTGCCAGCAGGTTACAGGGGGTTAACACAGATACGCAGTATTTT. Amino acids: CASRLQGVNTDTQYF.

V is TRBV27 and J is TRBJ2-7, with D uncertain. The germline V gene has CDR1 MNHEY and CDR2 SMNVEV (reference sequence). V lost 5 bases, J lost 6 bases, and 17 bases lay in between. The CDR3 length is 14 residues. The CDR3 sequence is CASSDGQAEGEQYF. CDR3 bases: TGTGCCAGCAGTGACGGCCAGGCAGAAGGCGAGCAGTACTTC.

This sequence joins TRBV6-5 and TRBJ1-2; 10 nucleotides align to TRBD1. V shed 0 bases, J shed 5 bases, and the junction held 6 bases outside the gene matches. Germline V gives CDR1 MNHEY, CDR2 SVGAGI. This CDR3 has 16 residues. The CDR3 protein is CASSYSGGQGVYGYTF. The CDR3 nucleotides read TGTGCCAGCAGTTACTCGGGCGGACAGGGGGTATATGGCTACACCTTC.

This clone was recorded once. The chain is built from TRBV5-6 and TRBJ1-4, with TRBD1 matching 7 bases. The CDR3 spans 14 residues. V was pared by 3 bases and J by 8 bases, with 7 bases of the junction left unmatched. Per germline, CDR1 SGHDT and CDR2 YYEEEE. For the CDR3, the DNA is TGTGCCAGCAGCTCGACAGGGAGAGGAGAAAAACTGTTTTTT. Its protein is CASSSTGRGEKLFF.

This clone is a singleton in its sample. This chain joins TRBV7-2 and TRBJ2-2, with D possibly TRBD1 on 5 matching bases. The CDR3 spans 17 residues. From germline, CDR1 is SGHTA and CDR2 FQGNSA. The germline V and J ends were trimmed by 5 bases and 6 bases, with 22 bases remaining between them. The CDR3 nucleotides are TGTGCCAGCAGCCTTAAGCCGGGTACAGGTCCCCCCGGGGAGCTGTTTTTT. It translates to CASSLKPGTGPPGELFF. The complete variable domain, with remaining parts taken from reference TRBV7-2 and TRBJ2-2, reads GAGVSQSPSNKVTEKGKDVELRCDPISGHTALYWYRQSLGQGLEFLIYFQGNSAPDKSGLPSDRFSAERTGGSVSTLTIQRTQQEDSAVYLCASSLKPGTGPPGELFFGEGSRLTVL.

The chain's CDR3 is CASSSGGTPEEQFF. Here the CDR3 DNA reads TGCGCCAGCAGCAGTGGCGGGACCCCAGAAGAGCAGTTCTTC. The chain joins TRBV5-1 to TRBJ2-1; D perhaps matches TRBD2 (6 bases). The germline V gene has CDR1 SGHRS and CDR2 YFSETQ. The CDR3 is 14 amino acids. V gave up 4 bases and J gave up 10 bases, with 18 bases separating them.

The chain joins TRBV6-5 to TRBJ1-1; D not certain. Looked up from germline, CDR1 is MNHEY and CDR2 is SVGAGI. The CDR3 spans 15 residues. V lost 8 bases and J lost 1, with 17 bases in between. The CDR3 DNA is TGTGCCAGCTCCCTGGGCGTTCCCCCGAACACTGAAGCTTTCTTT. Translated: CASSLGVPPNTEAFF.

CDR3 nucleotide sequence: TGTGCCAGCAGCCATGAGGGCAGCTCCTACAATGAGCAGTTCTTC. Its protein is CASSHEGSSYNEQFF. This sequence joins TRBV7-3 and TRBJ2-1; possible D gene TRBD2, 5 bases. Germline V lookup: CDR1 SGHTA, CDR2 FQGTGA. The V end was cut by 5 bases, the J end by 0 bases, with 11 bases between. The CDR3 has 15 amino acids.

The chain is built from TRBV28 and TRBJ2-2, with D perhaps matching TRBD1 (6 bases). V lost 6 bases to trimming and J lost 2 bases, with 13 bases between them. The CDR3 totals 15 residues. CDR1 is MDHEN and CDR2 is SYDVKM in the germline V gene. Here the CDR3 reads CASSYTGFNTGELFF. The CDR3 nucleotides read TGTGCCAGCAGCTACACAGGGTTCAACACCGGGGAGCTGTTTTTT.

The CDR3, as DNA: TGTGCCACCAGCAGAGAGGGCTCGAACACTGAAGCTTTCTTT. Translated, it gives CATSREGSNTEAFF. This chain connects TRBV15 to TRBJ1-1; D unclear. There are 14 residues in the CDR3. Germline CDR1 is LNHNV and CDR2 is YYDKDF (reference sequence). With 0 bases removed from V and 1 base from J, the gap between germline ends came to 6 bases.

The rearrangement links TRBV5-4 to TRBJ1-3; TRBD1 aligns across 9 bases. Germline CDR1 is SGHNT and CDR2 is YYREEE (reference sequence). The ends lost 1 base at V and 3 bases at J; junction bases unmatched: 5. This CDR3 spans 16 amino acids. CDR3 sequence: CASSLYRTGVGNTIYF. The CDR3 coding sequence is TGTGCCAGCAGCTTGTATAGGACAGGGGTTGGAAACACCATATATTTT.

V gene TRBV5-1 combines with J gene TRBJ2-3; D perhaps matches TRBD1 (5 bases). Looked up from germline, CDR1 is SGHRS and CDR2 is YFSETQ. The germline V and J ends were trimmed by 0 bases and 5 bases, with 22 bases remaining between them. There are 18 residues in the CDR3. The DNA of the CDR3 is TGCGCCAGCAGCTTGGTTCCCCAGGGCCCACGGGTAGGAGATACGCAGTATTTT. The encoded protein is CASSLVPQGPRVGDTQYF.

V gene TRBV19 combines with J gene TRBJ1-4, with unresolved D. The ends were cut back, 8 bases at V and 0 bases at J, with 7 bases in the middle. CDR1 LNHDA and CDR2 SQIVND come from the germline V gene (reference sequence). This CDR3 has 13 amino acids. CDR3: CASGLATNEKLFF. The CDR3 DNA reads as TGTGCCAGTGGCCTTGCAACTAATGAAAAACTGTTTTTT. Full variable domain (missing parts from reference TRBV19 and TRBJ1-4): DGGITQSPKYLFRKEGQNVTLSCEQNLNHDAMYWYRQDPGQGLRLIYYSQIVNDFQKGDIAEGYSVSREKKESFPLTVTSAQKNPTAFYLCASGLATNEKLFFGSGTQLSVL.

This rearrangement joins TRBV28 to TRBJ2-3, with 7 bases fitting TRBD2. The ends lost 4 bases at V and 7 bases at J; junction bases unmatched: 11. The germline CDR1 and CDR2 sequences are MDHEN and SYDVKM. This CDR3 has 15 residues. The CDR3 DNA follows: TGTGCCAGCAGTTCTTATTCCGGGGAGGGTTATACGCAGTATTTT. Its protein is CASSSYSGEGYTQYF.

This chain uses TRBV28 with TRBJ2-7, with D possibly matching TRBD1 (5 bases). Trimming took 4 bases from V and 5 from J, leaving 18 bases between them. The CDR3 sequence is 15 residues long. CDR1 and CDR2 from the germline V gene are MDHEN and SYDVKM. The CDR3 coding sequence is TGTGCCAGCAGTTCGGACACCGCCCCGTGGGACGAGCAGTACTTC. Translation: CASSSDTAPWDEQYF.

J is TRBJ2-5 and V is TRBV29-1; 8 bases are shared with TRBD1. This CDR3 contains 14 residues. Looked up from germline, CDR1 is SQVTM and CDR2 is ANQGSEA. With V trimmed by 7 bases and J by 5 bases, 12 bases remained unmatched. Written as DNA, the CDR3 is TGCAGCGCTCCCCTCGACAGGGGATCGGAGACCCAGTACTTC. Translating it yields CSAPLDRGSETQYF.

J is TRBJ2-1 and V is TRBV19; 14 bases match TRBD2. This CDR3 spans 13 amino acids. From germline, CDR1 is LNHDA and CDR2 SQIVND (reference sequence). V lost 6 bases and J lost 12; bases outside the gene matches: 4. CDR3 DNA sequence: TGTGCCAGTAGCACTGGACTAGCGGGAGGGCAGTTCTTC. Its translation: CASSTGLAGGQFF.

The chain joins TRBV5-1 to TRBJ1-1; TRBD1 aligns across 12 bases. Germline CDR1 SGHRS, CDR2 YFSETQ. With 3 bases clipped from V and 4 bases from J, the junction kept 7 bases outside the gene matches. The length of the CDR3 is 16 residues. CDR3 coding DNA: TGCGCCAGCAGCTCCGGGACAGGGGGCAGTGGCACTGAAGCTTTCTTT. This sequence encodes CASSSGTGGSGTEAFF.

This chain uses TRBV4-2 with TRBJ2-4; D is possibly TRBD1 (6 bases). This CDR3 contains 15 residues. In germline, CDR1 is LGHNA, CDR2 YNFKEQ. Trimming took 0 bases from V and 7 from J, leaving 13 bases between them. CDR3 region: CASSQDLGQINIQYF. The CDR3 DNA reads as TGTGCCAGCAGCCAAGATCTAGGACAGATTAACATTCAGTACTTC.

The genes are TRBV7-6 and TRBJ2-1; D possibly corresponds to TRBD1 (6 bases). This CDR3 spans 15 amino acids. V was cut by 1 base and J by 7 bases, with 14 bases left in between. Germline CDR1 SGHVS, CDR2 FNYEAQ. Here the CDR3 reads CASSLEATQGNEQFF. As DNA, the CDR3 is TGTGCCAGCAGCTTAGAAGCGACCCAGGGGAATGAGCAGTTCTTC.

CDR3 residues: CASSSVGAQYQETQYF. The CDR3, as DNA: TGTGCCAGCAGCTCCGTAGGGGCCCAGTACCAAGAGACCCAGTACTTC. V gene TRBV7-9 combines with J gene TRBJ2-5, with a tentative D call TRBD1 (5 bases). From germline, CDR1 is SEHNR and CDR2 FQNEAQ (reference sequence). The germline V and J ends were trimmed by 4 bases and 0 bases, with 15 bases remaining between them. The CDR3 sequence is 16 residues long.

The CDR3 DNA reads as TGTGCCAGCAGTTTAACGGGAGGGCTAGGCTACGAGCAGTACTTC. Encoded protein: CASSLTGGLGYEQYF. The chain recombines TRBV27 with TRBJ2-7; 8 positions match TRBD2. CDR1 and CDR2 from the germline V gene are MNHEY and SMNVEV (reference sequence). V lost 2 bases and J lost 3; bases outside the gene matches: 6. The CDR3 is made up of 15 amino acids.

The chain couples TRBV6-1 to TRBJ2-4, with TRBD2 matching over 8 bases. The CDR3 is 13 residues long. The junction had 3 bases not matched to a gene; V was cut back by 5 bases and J by 6 bases. CDR1 and CDR2 (germline): MNHNS, SASEGT. CDR3 coding DNA: TGTGCCAGCAGTCCCGGGACTAGAAACATTCAGTACTTC. Its protein product is CASSPGTRNIQYF.

The gene calls are TRBV18 and TRBJ2-3; 7 nucleotides align to TRBD1. V gave up 3 bases and J gave up 0 bases; unmatched junction bases: 0. Germline lookup yields CDR1 KGHSH and CDR2 LQKENI. CDR3 length: 14 residues. The CDR3: CASSPDRSTDTQYF. DNA of the CDR3: TGTGCCAGCTCACCGGACAGGAGCACAGATACGCAGTATTTT.

This rearrangement joins TRBV5-1 to TRBJ2-1, with 7 positions matching TRBD2. The CDR3 contains 16 residues. V was clipped by 4 bases and J by 0 bases; unmatched bases: 7. Germline V lookup: CDR1 SGHRS, CDR2 YFSETQ. CDR3 nucleotide sequence: TGCGCCAGCAGCCCCTCGGGACTACTCTCCTACAATGAGCAGTTCTTC. Protein sequence: CASSPSGLLSYNEQFF.